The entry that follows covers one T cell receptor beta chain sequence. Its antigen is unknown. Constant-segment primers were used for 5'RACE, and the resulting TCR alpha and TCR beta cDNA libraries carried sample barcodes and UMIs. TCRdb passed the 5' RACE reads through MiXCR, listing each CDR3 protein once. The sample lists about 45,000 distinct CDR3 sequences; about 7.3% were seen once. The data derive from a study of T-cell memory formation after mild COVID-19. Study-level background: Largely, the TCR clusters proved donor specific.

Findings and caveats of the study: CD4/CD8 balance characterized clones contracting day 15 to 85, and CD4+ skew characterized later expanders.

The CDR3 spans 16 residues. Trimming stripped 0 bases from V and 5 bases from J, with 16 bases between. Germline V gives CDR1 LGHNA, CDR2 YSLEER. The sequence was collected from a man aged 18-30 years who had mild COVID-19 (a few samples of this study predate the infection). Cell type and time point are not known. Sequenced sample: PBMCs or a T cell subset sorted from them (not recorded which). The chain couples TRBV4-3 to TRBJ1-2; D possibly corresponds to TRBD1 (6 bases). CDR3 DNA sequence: TGCGCCAGCAGCCAAGATCCCCCGGGGGCAAATTATGGCTACACCTTC. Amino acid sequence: CASSQDPPGANYGYTF.